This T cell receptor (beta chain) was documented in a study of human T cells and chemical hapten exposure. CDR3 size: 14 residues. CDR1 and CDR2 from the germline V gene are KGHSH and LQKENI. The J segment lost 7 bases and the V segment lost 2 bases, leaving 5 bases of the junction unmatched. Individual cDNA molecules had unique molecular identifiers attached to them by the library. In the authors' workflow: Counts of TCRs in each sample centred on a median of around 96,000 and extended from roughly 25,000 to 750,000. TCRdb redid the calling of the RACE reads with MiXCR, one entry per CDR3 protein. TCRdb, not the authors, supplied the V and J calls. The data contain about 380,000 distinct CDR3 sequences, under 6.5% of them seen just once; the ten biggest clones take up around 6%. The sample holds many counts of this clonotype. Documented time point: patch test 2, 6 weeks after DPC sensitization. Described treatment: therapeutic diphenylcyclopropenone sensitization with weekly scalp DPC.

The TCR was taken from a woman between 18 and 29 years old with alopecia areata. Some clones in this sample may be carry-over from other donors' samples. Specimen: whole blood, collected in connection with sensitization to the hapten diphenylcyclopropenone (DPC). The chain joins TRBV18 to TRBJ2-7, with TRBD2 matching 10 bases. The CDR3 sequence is CASSPERGGLEQYF. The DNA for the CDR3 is TGTGCCAGCTCACCAGAGCGGGGGGGACTTGAGCAGTACTTC.